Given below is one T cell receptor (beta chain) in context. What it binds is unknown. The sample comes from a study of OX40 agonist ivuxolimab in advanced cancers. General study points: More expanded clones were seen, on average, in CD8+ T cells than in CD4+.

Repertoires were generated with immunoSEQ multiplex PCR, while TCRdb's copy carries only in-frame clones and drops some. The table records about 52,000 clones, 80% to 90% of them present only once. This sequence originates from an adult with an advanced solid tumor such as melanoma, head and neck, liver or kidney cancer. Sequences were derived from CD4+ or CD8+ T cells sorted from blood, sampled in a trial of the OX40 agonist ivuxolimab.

As DNA, the CDR3 is TGTGCCAGCAGTTTACAGGGATCCTACGAGCAGTACTTC. This translates into CASSLQGSYEQYF. The chain joins TRBV27 to TRBJ2-7, with D possibly TRBD1 on 5 matching bases. V was clipped by 2 bases and J by 1 base, with 6 bases between them. Per the germline V gene, CDR1 is MNHEY and CDR2 is SMNVEV (reference sequence). The CDR3 runs 13 residues.